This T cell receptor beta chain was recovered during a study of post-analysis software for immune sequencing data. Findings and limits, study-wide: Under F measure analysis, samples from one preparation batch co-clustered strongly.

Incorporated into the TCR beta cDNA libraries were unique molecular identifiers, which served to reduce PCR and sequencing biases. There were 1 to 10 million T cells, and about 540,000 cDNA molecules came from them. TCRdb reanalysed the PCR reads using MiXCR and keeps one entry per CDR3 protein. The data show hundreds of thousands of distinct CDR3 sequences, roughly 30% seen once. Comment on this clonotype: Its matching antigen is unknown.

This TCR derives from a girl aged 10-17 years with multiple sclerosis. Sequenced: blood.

The CDR3 reads CASSPMPGDEQYF. CDR3 coding DNA: TGTGCCAGCAGCCCCATGCCCGGGGACGAGCAGTACTTC. The gene calls are TRBV4-2 and TRBJ2-7; TRBD2 is a possible D gene (5 bases). This CDR3 contains 13 residues. CDR1 is LGHNA, CDR2 YNFKEQ, per germline. V was shortened by 4 bases and J by 5 bases, with 12 bases between the two germline ends.